What follows are 19 T cell receptor beta chains derived from one specimen sequenced in a study of graft-versus-host responses after intestinal transplantation. Using immunoSEQ multiplex PCR, the repertoire was profiled, and TCRdb retains in-frame clones only, with some absent. The table records around 99,000 clones, about 93% of them present only once. These TCRs' antigens remain unknown. Sequencing used unstimulated CD8+ T cells sorted from spleen or lymph node cells, obtained before intestinal transplant. The receptors derive from a human donor who received an intestinal transplant.

Details on this clone: The same CDR3 is also encoded by other DNA sequences in this sample. The V and J genes are TRBV4-3 and TRBJ2-7; 13 bases are shared with TRBD2. CDR1 is LGHNA, CDR2 YSLEER, per germline. The CDR3 is 15 residues long. The V and J ends lost 1 base and 4 bases, in that order; junction bases with no gene match: 1. CDR3 nucleotide sequence: TGCGCCAGCAGCCAAGGGACTAGCGGGGGTTACGAGCAGTACTTC. Translating it yields CASSQGTSGGYEQYF.

This clone appeared a single time. The gene calls are TRBV7-8 and TRBJ2-5; TRBD2 matches at 8 bases. With V trimmed by 5 bases and J by 6 bases, 11 bases remained unmatched. Per the germline V gene, CDR1 is SGHVS and CDR2 is FQNEAQ. The CDR3 is 15 amino acids. The CDR3 bases are TGTGCCAGCAGCCTCTTACCGGGGGGGGGAAAGACCCAGTACTTC. Its protein product is CASSLLPGGGKTQYF.

This chain joins TRBV4-1 and TRBJ2-1, with no clear D. Germline V gene sequence: CDR1 MGHRA, CDR2 YSYEKL. This CDR3 has 13 residues. V lost 0 bases and J 10 bases, leaving 10 bases between the germline ends. The CDR3 DNA sequence: TGCGCCAGCAGCCAAGAGCTAGTCCTAGAGCAGTTCTTC. This codes for CASSQELVLEQFF.

CDR3 DNA sequence: TGTGCCAGTAGTAACCGACAGGGCGAAGAGACCCAGTACTTC. It specifies CASSNRQGEETQYF. The J gene is TRBJ2-5, the V gene TRBV19; 7 bases fit TRBD1. Germline values: CDR1 LNHDA, CDR2 SQIVND (reference sequence). CDR3 length: 14 residues. The ends lost 4 bases at V and 3 bases at J; junction bases unmatched: 5.

The rearrangement uses TRBV11-2 and TRBJ2-3, with 10 positions matching TRBD2. In germline, CDR1 is SGHAT, CDR2 FQNNGV. The CDR3 extends over 17 amino acids. Germline trimming cut 4 bases from V and 5 bases from J; bases unmatched to any gene: 12. The CDR3 region is CASSSPLLAGVGDTQYF. CDR3 coding DNA: TGTGCCAGCAGCTCCCCCTTGCTAGCGGGGGTCGGAGATACGCAGTATTTT.

This clone was counted a single time. The chain combines TRBV2 with TRBJ2-1, with a tentative D call TRBD2 (5 bases). With 4 bases removed from V and 3 bases from J, the gap between germline ends came to 7 bases. Germline V lookup: CDR1 SNHLY, CDR2 FYNNEI. This CDR3 is built from 13 residues. The CDR3: CASSGTRYNEQFF. Written as DNA, the CDR3 is TGTGCCAGCAGTGGGACTCGCTACAATGAGCAGTTCTTC.

The rearrangement joins TRBV30 to TRBJ2-7, with a tentative D call TRBD1 (6 bases). V lost 1 base and J lost 3, with 13 bases in between. Germline CDR1 GTSNPN, CDR2 SVGIG (reference sequence). CDR3 length: 14 residues. The CDR3 coding sequence is TGTGCCTGGAGTGCTACGAGGGGGTTCTACGAGCAGTACTTC. Protein product: CAWSATRGFYEQYF.

The chain employs TRBV9 and TRBJ1-3; D not resolved. This CDR3 has 19 amino acids. Trimming took off 0 bases at V and 0 bases at J, with 19 bases between the two ends. In germline, CDR1 is SGDLS, CDR2 YYNGEE. CDR3 sequence (DNA): TGTGCCAGCAGCGTAGCTTTACCTTGGAATCGGGTCTCTGGAAACACCATATATTTT. It encodes CASSVALPWNRVSGNTIYF.

The sample holds one count of this clone. This chain links TRBV4-3 with TRBJ1-1; no clear D gene. Germline assignment: CDR1 LGHNA and CDR2 YSLEER. Trimming left V 5 bases short and J 1 base short, with 11 bases between. The CDR3 has 14 amino acids. DNA for the CDR3: TGCGCCAGCAGCTCACTGGAGACGAACACTGAAGCTTTCTTT. Its translation is CASSSLETNTEAFF.

J is TRBJ2-7 and V is TRBV11-2; D is undetermined. The CDR3 covers 13 residues. V dropped 2 bases and J dropped 2 bases, with 7 bases sitting between them. Germline V gene sequence: CDR1 SGHAT, CDR2 FQNNGV. CDR3 DNA sequence: TGTGCCAGCAGCTTAAGCCGAACCTACGAGCAGTACTTC. Protein: CASSLSRTYEQYF.

The rearrangement links TRBV4-3 to TRBJ2-6; no reliable D call. The germline V and J ends were trimmed by 0 bases and 0 bases, with 6 bases remaining between them. Germline V gene data show CDR1 as LGHNA and CDR2 as YSLEER. The CDR3 runs to 16 residues. CDR3 bases: TGCGCCAGCAGCCAAGATGTCCACTCTGGGGCCAACGTCCTGACTTTC. Translating it yields CASSQDVHSGANVLTF.

CDR3 bases: TGCGCCAGCAGCCAAGGACAGGGGAACACCGGGGAGCTGTTTTTT. This codes for CASSQGQGNTGELFF. V and J are TRBV4-3 and TRBJ2-2; 7 nucleotides match TRBD1. The CDR3 runs 15 residues. The germline V gene encodes CDR1 LGHNA and CDR2 YSLEER. Trimming took 1 base from V and 1 from J; bases not matched to a gene: 0.

V usage is TRBV12-2 and J usage is TRBJ2-7; whether TRBD1, the table's D call, matches the DNA was not checked. TRBV12-2 is noted as a pseudogene. This CDR3 region has 18 residues. The CDR3 sequence: CASRPPNDRGRPYYEQYF. CDR3 coding DNA: TGTGCAAGTCGCCCCCCTAACGACAGGGGGCGTCCCTACTACGAGCAGTACTTC.

CDR3 amino acids: CASSLAGGSTDTQYF. The CDR3 region has the DNA TGTGCCAGCAGCTTAGCGGGGGGGAGCACAGATACGCAGTATTTT. The V call is TRBV11-2, the J call TRBJ2-3; TRBD2 aligns across 8 bases. The length of the CDR3 is 15 residues. Per germline, CDR1 SGHAT and CDR2 FQNNGV. V shed 1 base, J shed 0 bases, and the junction held 0 bases outside the gene matches.

The genes are TRBV9 and TRBJ2-7, with D possibly matching TRBD1 (5 bases). This CDR3 contains 15 residues. Germline V CDR1 and CDR2: SGDLS, YYNGEE. V was shortened by 4 bases and J by 3 bases, with 17 bases between the two germline ends. The CDR3 sequence is CASSPYTDSYYEQYF. Written as DNA, the CDR3 is TGTGCCAGCAGCCCATACACCGACAGTTACTACGAGCAGTACTTC.

J is TRBJ1-2 and V is TRBV23-1; D unresolved. TRBV23-1 is an ORF, with its function uncertain. The CDR3 length is 12 residues. V lost 4 bases to trimming and J lost 5 bases, with 8 bases between them. The CDR3 here is CASSPRRYGYTF. The DNA for the CDR3 is TGCGCCAGCAGTCCTCGTCGGTATGGCTACACCTTC.

CDR3 region: CASSLSGRANEQYF. CDR3 bases: TGTGCCAGCAGTTTATCGGGCAGGGCCAACGAGCAGTACTTC. The chain recombines TRBV27 with TRBJ2-7, with D tentatively TRBD1 (5 bases). V lost 0 bases and J 5 bases, leaving 11 bases between the germline ends. Per the germline V gene, CDR1 is MNHEY and CDR2 is SMNVEV (reference sequence). This CDR3 spans 14 amino acids.

The chain recombines TRBV11-2 with TRBJ1-6, with a possible D match to TRBD1 (5 bases). The CDR3 extends over 16 amino acids. Per germline, CDR1 SGHAT and CDR2 FQNNGV. V was cut by 2 bases and J by 7 bases, with 15 bases left in between. The CDR3 sequence is CASSLWNPDSNSPLHF. Written as DNA, the CDR3 is TGTGCCAGCAGCTTATGGAACCCAGACAGCAATTCACCCCTCCACTTT.

This clone has just one count. The J gene is TRBJ2-7, the V gene TRBV6-5, with 9 bases identical to TRBD1. The CDR3 has 15 residues. Germline assignment: CDR1 MNHEY and CDR2 SVGAGI. The V segment lost 0 bases and the J segment 3 bases; nucleotides outside the gene matches: 3. CDR3 bases: TGTGCCAGCAGTTACTCGTGGGACAGGGACTACGAGCAGTACTTC. Translated: CASSYSWDRDYEQYF.